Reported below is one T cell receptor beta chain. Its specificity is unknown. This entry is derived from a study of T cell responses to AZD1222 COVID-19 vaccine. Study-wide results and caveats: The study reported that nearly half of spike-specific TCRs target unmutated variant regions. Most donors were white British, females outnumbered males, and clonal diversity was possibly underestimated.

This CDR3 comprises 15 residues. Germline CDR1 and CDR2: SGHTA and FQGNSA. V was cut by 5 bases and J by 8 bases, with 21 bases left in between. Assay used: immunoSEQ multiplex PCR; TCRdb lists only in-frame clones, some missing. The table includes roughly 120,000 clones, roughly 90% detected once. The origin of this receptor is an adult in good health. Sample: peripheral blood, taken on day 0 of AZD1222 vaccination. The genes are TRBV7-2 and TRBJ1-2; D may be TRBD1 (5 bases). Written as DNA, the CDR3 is TGTGCCAGCAGCCCCGGTCGGGGGGATACAAGGGGCTACACCTTC. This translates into CASSPGRGDTRGYTF.